The sequence of this T cell receptor (beta chain) was determined in a study of T cell repertoires in cytomegalovirus infection. Study as a whole: TCR beta signatures that were public indicated CMV infection and matching HLA type. Study observations and caveats: Using cumulative public TCR beta family frequency, the authors identified those who carried CMV together with the relevant HLA. CMV-specific TCR beta clonotypes restricted by HLA-C were the ones dominating the ex vivo response.

This clonotype was seen repeatedly, ten times or more. Antigen specificity is unknown. Germline V gene lookup returns CDR1 SGHVS and CDR2 FNYEAQ. The CDR3 extends over 18 amino acids. V gave up 6 bases and J gave up 2 bases; unmatched junction bases: 14. One entry per CDR3 protein, called by TCRdb with MiXCR from the reads. The top ten clones hold 7.5% to 9% of a sample with fewer than 400,000 distinct CDR3 sequences, about a sixth of them seen once. Sequenced material: PBMCs. The receptor's source is a human donor in good health (CMV status not recorded). Some clones in this sample may be carry-over from other donors' samples. The rearrangement uses TRBV7-6 and TRBJ2-1, with 9 bases fitting TRBD1. The CDR3 DNA follows: TGTGCCAGCAGTCCGCGTCCCGGGACAGGGTTGGCCTACAATGAGCAGTTCTTC. Encoded protein: CASSPRPGTGLAYNEQFF. The full variable domain, completed using reference TRBV7-6 and TRBJ2-1, is GAGVSQSPRYKVTKRGQDVALRCDPISGHVSLYWYRQALGQGPEFLTYFNYEAQQDKSGLPNDRFSAERPEGSISTLTIQRTEQRDSAMYRCASSPRPGTGLAYNEQFFGPGTRLTVL.